The 3 T cell receptor beta chains reported below all come from one sample, sequenced in a study of control samples from healthy donors and cancer patients. Assay used: immunoSEQ multiplex PCR; TCRdb lists only in-frame clones, some missing. The table records around 55,000 clones, more than 70% of them present only once. Material: PBMCs. The receptor set was obtained from a man aged 35 to 55 with colorectal cancer.

The chain recombines TRBV7-3 with TRBJ2-1, with 10 bases that match TRBD2. V dropped 7 bases and J dropped 6; count of bases not matched to a gene: 3. This CDR3 has 13 amino acids. CDR1 SGHTA and CDR2 FQGTGA come from the germline V gene. The CDR3 DNA sequence: TGTGCCAGCAAGCGGGAGGGCGGCAATGAGCAGTTCTTC. It codes for CASKREGGNEQFF.

V usage is TRBV29-1 and J usage is TRBJ1-2, with TRBD1 matching over 7 bases. V shed 3 bases and J 4 bases; nucleotides not matched to a gene: 5. This CDR3 has 13 amino acids. Germline CDR1 is SQVTM and CDR2 is ANQGSEA. This CDR3 is CSVERGQSYGYTF. The CDR3 DNA reads as TGCAGCGTTGAGAGGGGACAGTCCTATGGCTACACCTTC.

The V and J genes are TRBV24-1 and TRBJ2-1, with D perhaps matching TRBD1 (5 bases). CDR3 length: 14 amino acids. Germline CDR1 is KGHDR and CDR2 is SFDVKD. V was clipped by 0 bases and J by 9 bases, with 11 bases between them. In nucleotides, the CDR3 is TGTGCCACCAGTGATTTGCGCCAAAGGGGTGAGCAGTTCTTC. This codes for CATSDLRQRGEQFF.